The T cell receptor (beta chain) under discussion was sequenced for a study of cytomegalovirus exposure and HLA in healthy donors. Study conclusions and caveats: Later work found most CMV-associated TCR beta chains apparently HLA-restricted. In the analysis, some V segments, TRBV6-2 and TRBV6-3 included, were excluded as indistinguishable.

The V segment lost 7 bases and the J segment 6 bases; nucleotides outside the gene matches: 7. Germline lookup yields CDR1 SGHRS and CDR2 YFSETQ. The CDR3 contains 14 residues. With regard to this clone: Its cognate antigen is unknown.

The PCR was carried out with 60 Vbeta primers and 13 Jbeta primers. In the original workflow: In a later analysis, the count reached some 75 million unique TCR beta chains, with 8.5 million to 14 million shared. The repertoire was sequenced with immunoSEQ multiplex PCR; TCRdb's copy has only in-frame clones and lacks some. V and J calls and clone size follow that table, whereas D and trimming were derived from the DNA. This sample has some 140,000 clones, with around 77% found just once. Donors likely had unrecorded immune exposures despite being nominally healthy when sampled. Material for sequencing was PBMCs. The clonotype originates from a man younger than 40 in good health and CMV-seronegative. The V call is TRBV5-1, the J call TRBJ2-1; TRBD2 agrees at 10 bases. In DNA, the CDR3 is TGCGCCAGCCGGGAGAGACTAGCGGGCAATGAGCAGTTCTTC. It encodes CASRERLAGNEQFF.